This T cell receptor (beta chain) was captured in a study of graft-versus-host responses after intestinal transplantation. At the level of the study: Among the recipients, transplants were multivisceral, liver-intestinal, or isolated intestinal. Tacrolimus plus steroids were given to all recipients for about 3 years, preceded by anti-thymocyte globulin induction.

CDR3 length: 13 amino acids. Germline V gene data show CDR1 as SNHLY and CDR2 as FYNNEI. Trimming stripped 6 bases from V and 5 bases from J, with 12 bases between. Details on this clone: What it recognizes is unknown.

Data came from immunoSEQ multiplex PCR; TCRdb stores just in-frame clones and leaves some out. Of more than 70,000 clones in the sample, around 80% were seen once. The V gene is TRBV2, the J gene TRBJ2-3, with D unclear. The sequencing here drew on unstimulated CD4+ T cells sorted from spleen or lymph node cells, taken before intestinal transplant. This clonotype was obtained from a human donor who received an intestinal transplant. The CDR3 protein is CASSVVLRDTQYF. The CDR3 DNA reads TGTGCCAGCAGCGTCGTACTGCGAGATACGCAGTATTTT.